This paragraph covers one T cell receptor beta chain sequence. This clone's antigen is unknown. Base quality data are lacking; no much larger clone is found one base away. The protocol used for the library was 5' RACE. The reads were generated on an Illumina HiSeq 2500. The second PCR ran for roughly 7 to 12 cycles and used a J-beta primer mix along with a sample-barcoded 5' primer. A unique molecular identifier was introduced onto each TCR beta cDNA molecule by a template-switch 5' adaptor carrying 12 random nucleotides. Each sample yielded at least 3 million CDR3-containing paired-end reads. All of the RNA was converted into first-strand cDNA using the Mint cDNA synthesis kit, with a TRBC-specific oligonucleotide serving as the primer. After uracil-DNA glycosylase treatment, a first 18-cycle PCR used universal primers M1SS and BC2_uni_R on all cDNA. Under the source paper's analysis protocol: Normalization of each sample was performed by random selection of 1 million high-quality reads, each carrying a distinct molecular identifier. Reads sharing molecular identifiers were discarded rather than binned into consensus sequences. MiTCR, with a Q25 quality threshold and the strictest error-elimination algorithm, was used for CDR3 identification, clonotype clustering and error correction. Lower-bound total TCR beta diversity was estimated with a nonparametric unseen species model using Euler transformation. Starting from the raw public reads, TCRdb applied fastp trimming at Q25, assembled clones with MiXCR and retained in-frame beta chains. Identical CDR3 proteins give one entry, which carries the most common genes and DNA. These V and J calls originate from TCRdb's pipeline instead of the authors' own analysis. The sample profile shows some 900,000 distinct CDR3 sequences; roughly 43% of them were found once. Roughly 13% of the sample is held by the ten biggest clonotypes.

This record comes from a study of blood T cells in healthy people across ages (dated by TCRdb to 2014 to 2015). In the study overall: In model experiments, template switching captured roughly one uniquely barcoded TCR beta cDNA molecule for every two T cells. Using deep sequencing normalized with unique cDNA molecular identifiers, the study measured how TCR beta repertoire diversity changes with age. The donors were split into four age groups: young (average 16 years), middle-aged (39), aged (62) and long-lived (roughly 88). To avoid experimental bias, donors of different ages were spread randomly across the sequencing lanes. For two donors (one aged 18 to 30 and one aged 80 or older), the study analyzed two additional independent replicas of 1 million unique cDNA reads from the same blood draw. Study-level results and caveats: Estimates of total diversity based on one million sequenced T cells were considered lower bounds and underestimates. As age increased, observed TCR beta diversity per million T cells dropped in a roughly linear way, and a significant reduction was already evident by age 40. There was a strong correlation between observed TCR beta diversity and the percentage of naive T cells measured by flow cytometry. The long-lived group showed more naive CD4+ T cells, fewer expanded clones and increased TCR diversity than the aged group, suggesting age selection. Conclusive comparison of naive and antigen-experienced compartments was prevented by the profiling of bulk unsorted PBMCs. Because donor CMV infection status was unknown, age-related changes in expanded clonotypes were potentially confounded.

Donors were approximately 42 systemically healthy Caucasian individuals from Russia aged about 6 to 100 years. Each donor gave 8.5 to 10 milliliters of peripheral blood, collected into EDTA-treated Vacutainer tubes. Ficoll-Paque density-gradient centrifugation was used to isolate PBMCs, with at least 6 million obtained per sample. Total RNA was extracted from PBMCs with Trizol reagent, with at least 5.5 micrograms obtained per sample. For every donor, flow cytometry on a PBMC aliquot measured the percentage of naive CD45RAhigh/CD27high T cells. The TCR was taken from a man between 25 and 39 years old in good health. The sequencing input was blood.

The CDR3 reads CASSQDRTGEVEQYF. The DNA is TGCGCCAGCAGCCAAGATAGGACGGGTGAGGTCGAGCAGTACTTC. The chain joins TRBV4-3 to TRBJ2-7; confidence is insufficient to name the D gene. For CDR1 and CDR2, the germline V gene lists LGHNA and YSLEER. Measured from the cysteine to the phenylalanine, the CDR3 is 15 residues long. Solely the CDR3 DNA is kept, with 45 bases framed from the first base. V drops 0 bases and J drops 6 bases, leaving 15 bases in between.